This T cell receptor beta chain was recovered during a study of tumor-infiltrating lymphocytes in localized non-small cell lung cancer. Study as a whole: Several tumor histologies, both smoking statuses, and some post-neoadjuvant chemotherapy samples were included. Each patient gave resected tumor and non-adjacent uninvolved lung tissue.

Notes on the study in general: Tumors had more T cell infiltration than uninvolved lung, per TCRbeta sequencing and CD3 counts.

Assay used: immunoSEQ multiplex PCR; TCRdb lists only in-frame clones, some missing. Here the sample spans fewer than 15,000 clones, 65% to 85% being singletons. Notes on this clone: The antigen remains undetermined.

Germline V gives CDR1 SGHRS, CDR2 YFSETQ. There are 17 residues in the CDR3. The J segment lost 4 bases and the V segment lost 1 base, leaving 7 bases of the junction unmatched. The clonotype originates from a human donor with non-small cell lung cancer. The rearrangement links TRBV5-1 to TRBJ2-3, with 12 bases matching TRBD2. Sequenced input: uninvolved lung tissue not adjacent to the tumor. The CDR3 DNA reads as TGCGCCAGCAGCTTGCGGCTAGCGGGGGGGGCGGCAGATACGCAGTATTTT. It is translated as CASSLRLAGGAADTQYF.